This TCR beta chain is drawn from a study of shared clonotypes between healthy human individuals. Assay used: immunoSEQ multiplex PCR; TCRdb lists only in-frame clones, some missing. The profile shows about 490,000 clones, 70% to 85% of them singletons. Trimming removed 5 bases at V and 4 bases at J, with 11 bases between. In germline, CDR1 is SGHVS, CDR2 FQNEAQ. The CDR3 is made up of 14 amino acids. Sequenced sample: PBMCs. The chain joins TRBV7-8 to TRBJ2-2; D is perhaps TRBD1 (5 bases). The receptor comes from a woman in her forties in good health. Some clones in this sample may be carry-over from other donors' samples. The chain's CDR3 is CASSLRVGTGELFF. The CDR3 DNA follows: TGTGCCAGCAGCCTCAGGGTGGGCACCGGGGAGCTGTTTTTT.